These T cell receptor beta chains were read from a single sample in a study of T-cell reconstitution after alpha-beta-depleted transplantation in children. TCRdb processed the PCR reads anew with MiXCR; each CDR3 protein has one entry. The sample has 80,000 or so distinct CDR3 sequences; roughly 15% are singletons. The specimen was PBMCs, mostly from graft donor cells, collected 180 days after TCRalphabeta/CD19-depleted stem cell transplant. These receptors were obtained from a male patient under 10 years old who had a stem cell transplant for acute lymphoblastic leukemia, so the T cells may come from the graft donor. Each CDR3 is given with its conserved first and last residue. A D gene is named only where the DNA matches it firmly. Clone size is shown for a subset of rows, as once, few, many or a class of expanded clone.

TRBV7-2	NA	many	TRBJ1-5	TGTGCCAGCAGCTTATACATAGGCAATCAGCCCCAGCATTTT	CASSLYIGNQPQHF
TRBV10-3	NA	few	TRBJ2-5	TGTGCCATCAGTGTTATGGGGGGAGAGACCCAGTACTTC	CAISVMGGETQYF
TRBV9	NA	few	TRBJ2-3	TGTGCCAGCAGCGTAGGGGGGGCGACCGCAGATACGCAGTATTTT	CASSVGGATADTQYF
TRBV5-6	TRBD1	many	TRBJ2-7	TGTGCCAGCAGCTTTGGGACAGGAGCCTACGAGCAGTACTTC	CASSFGTGAYEQYF
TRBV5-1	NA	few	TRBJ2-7	TGCGCCAGCAGGTCGGACGGTAGCTCCTACGAGCAGTACTTC	CASRSDGSSYEQYF
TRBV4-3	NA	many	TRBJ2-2	TGCGCCAGTTCAAATCCACCGGGCCCCGAGTCCACCGGGGAGCTGTTTTTT	CASSNPPGPESTGELFF
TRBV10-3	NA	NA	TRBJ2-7	TGTGCCATCAGTGAATTGGGCGAGCAGTACTTC	CAISELGEQYF
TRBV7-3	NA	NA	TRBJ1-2	TGTGCCAGCAGCGGAGGGTGGGGGGATGGCTACACCTTC	CASSGGWGDGYTF
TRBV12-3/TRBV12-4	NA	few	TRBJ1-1	TGTGCCAGCAGCCGCCACCGACTGACGGTCCCGAACACTGAAGCTTTCTTT	CASSRHRLTVPNTEAFF
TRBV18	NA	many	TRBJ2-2	TGTGCCAGCTCACCTTGGAAAGTACTAAACACCGGGGAGCTGTTTTTT	CASSPWKVLNTGELFF
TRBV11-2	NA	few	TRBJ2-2	TGTGCCAGCAGCTTAGACTTTTGGTTCGGCGGGGAGCTGTTTTTT	CASSLDFWFGGELFF
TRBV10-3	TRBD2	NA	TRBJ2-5	TGTGCCATCAGTCAAACTAGCGGGAGGCAAGAGACCCAGTACTTC	CAISQTSGRQETQYF
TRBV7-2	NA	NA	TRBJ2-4	TGTGCCAGCAGCTCTCTAGCCAAAAACATTCAGTACTTC	CASSSLAKNIQYF